What follows are 16 T cell receptor beta chains derived from one specimen sequenced in a study of blood T cell repertoires in COVID-19. The assay was immunoSEQ multiplex PCR, and TCRdb's table has in-frame clones only and misses some. The data show 120,000 to 150,000 clones, more than 80% seen once. The sample comprised peripheral blood. Receptor source: a human donor in a cohort sampled during active COVID-19.

This rearrangement joins TRBV2 to TRBJ2-3; tentatively, D is TRBD1 (6 bases). Trimming took off 7 bases at V and 6 bases at J, with 17 bases between the two ends. The CDR3 covers 14 residues. CDR1 and CDR2 from the germline V gene are SNHLY and FYNNEI. The CDR3 spells CASIRDQGRDTQYF. The CDR3 DNA reads as TGTGCCAGCATAAGGGACCAGGGGCGGGATACGCAGTATTTT.

The rearrangement uses TRBV6-5 and TRBJ1-4, with D tentatively TRBD1 (6 bases). Trimming removed 7 bases from V and 8 bases from J, with 17 bases in between. Germline lookup yields CDR1 MNHEY and CDR2 SVGAGI. CDR3 length: 14 amino acids. Here the CDR3 DNA reads TGTGCCAGCATAAATTCAGGGGCGCGAGAAAAACTGTTTTTT. This sequence encodes CASINSGAREKLFF.

The chain combines TRBV5-8 with TRBJ2-2, with a weak D call TRBD1 (5 bases). Trimming took off 1 base at V and 5 bases at J, with 12 bases between the two ends. There are 15 residues in the CDR3. Germline loops: CDR1 SGHTS, CDR2 YDEGEE. In DNA, the CDR3 is TGTGCCAGCAGCTTGACAGGACCTCTAACCGGGGAGCTGTTTTTT. Its translation: CASSLTGPLTGELFF.

This clone was recorded only once. The CDR3 loop is CASREGELSYYGYTF. CDR3 DNA sequence: TGTGCCAGCAGGGAGGGCGAATTGAGCTACTATGGCTACACCTTC. V gene TRBV7-2 combines with J gene TRBJ1-2; D unresolved. This CDR3 comprises 15 residues. Germline-derived CDR1 and CDR2 are SGHTA and FQGNSA. V was clipped by 6 bases and J by 3 bases, with 17 bases between them.

This chain uses TRBV30 with TRBJ2-6, with 9 bases aligning to TRBD2. J gave up 4 bases and V 1 base, and 8 bases lay outside the gene matches. This CDR3 is 17 amino acids long. Germline V CDR1 and CDR2: GTSNPN, SVGIG (reference sequence). The CDR3 region has the DNA TGTGCCTGGAGTGGACTAGCGGTGAGATGGGGGGCCAACGTCCTGACTTTC. Protein sequence: CAWSGLAVRWGANVLTF.

For this clone: The junction departs from germline at one end; a sequencing error may be responsible. The chain carries TRBV10-3 and TRBJ1-5; D not resolved. Germline V gene data show CDR1 as ENHRY and CDR2 as SYGVKD. This CDR3 spans 13 amino acids. The CDR3 reads CAISGSSDQPQHF. CDR3 nucleotide sequence: TGTGCCATCAGTGGTTCTAGCGATCAGCCCCAGCATTTT.

This clone was seen only once. CDR3 coding DNA: TGTGCCAGCAGATGGGTTGGGGCGGGCAATCAGCCCCAGCATTTT. Its translation is CASRWVGAGNQPQHF. The chain combines TRBV28 with TRBJ1-5; the D gene is possibly TRBD1 (5 bases). Looked up from germline, CDR1 is MDHEN and CDR2 is SYDVKM. CDR3 length: 15 residues. V was cut by 6 bases and J by 2 bases, with 14 bases left in between.

This clone was seen a handful of times. J is TRBJ2-1 and V is TRBV18; unclear D gene. The length of the CDR3 is 12 residues. The V gene's germline CDR1 is KGHSH and CDR2 LQKENI. The V and J ends lost 3 bases and 8 bases respectively, with 8 bases between them. DNA for the CDR3: TGTGCCAGCTCACCGGTGCGTGATGAGCAGTTCTTC. This encodes CASSPVRDEQFF.

CDR3 protein: CASSVLSGDTEAFF. For the CDR3, the DNA is TGTGCCAGCAGCGTCCTCTCAGGGGACACTGAAGCTTTCTTT. This chain connects TRBV9 to TRBJ1-1, with a tentative D call TRBD1 (6 bases). V lost 2 bases to trimming and J lost 3 bases, with 11 bases between them. CDR1 is SGDLS, CDR2 YYNGEE, per germline. The CDR3 has 14 amino acids.

Here the CDR3 DNA reads TGTGCCAGCAGCTTATCGGCAAGGGGCATGGCTGAAGCTTTCTTT. Translating gives CASSLSARGMAEAFF. The chain uses TRBV11-1 and TRBJ1-1; tentative D call: TRBD1 (5 bases). V lost 2 bases and J lost 6, with 16 bases in between. CDR3 size: 15 residues. The V gene's germline CDR1 is SGHAT and CDR2 FQDESV (reference sequence).

The genes are TRBV29-1 and TRBJ2-7; D possibly corresponds to TRBD2 (7 bases). Germline CDR1 and CDR2: SQVTM and ANQGSEA. The CDR3 spans 12 residues. Trimming took 5 bases from V and 7 from J, leaving 15 bases between them. CDR3 DNA sequence: TGCAGCGTTTCGGGGGGCGCTTGGGAGCAGTACTTC. This sequence encodes CSVSGGAWEQYF.

The rearrangement joins TRBV12-3 or TRBV12-4 to TRBJ2-1; no clear D. This CDR3 spans 12 amino acids. With 3 bases removed from V and 9 bases from J, the gap between germline ends came to 9 bases. This CDR3 is CASSFLPVEQFF. CDR3 DNA: TGTGCCAGCAGTTTCCTTCCCGTTGAGCAGTTCTTC.

The rearrangement joins TRBV28 to TRBJ2-5; 7 bases map to TRBD1. This CDR3 contains 16 residues. Germline values: CDR1 MDHEN, CDR2 SYDVKM. V shed 5 bases and J 2 bases; nucleotides not matched to a gene: 11. Here the CDR3 DNA reads TGTGCCAGCAGTCCAACTCCGGGACAGATGCAAGAGACCCAGTACTTC. Translating gives CASSPTPGQMQETQYF.

The chain is built from TRBV2 and TRBJ1-5; TRBD1 matches at 7 bases. Germline trimming cut 7 bases from V and 3 bases from J; bases unmatched to any gene: 12. This CDR3 region has 16 residues. Germline V gives CDR1 SNHLY, CDR2 FYNNEI. CDR3 in amino acids: CASKGQAWGSNQPQHF. As DNA, the CDR3 is TGTGCCAGCAAAGGACAGGCCTGGGGGTCCAATCAGCCCCAGCATTTT.

The chain is built from TRBV2 and TRBJ1-2; 7 nucleotides agree with TRBD1. This CDR3 contains 13 residues. Germline assignment: CDR1 SNHLY and CDR2 FYNNEI. The trim removed 5 bases at V and 8 bases at J, leaving 8 bases unmatched. The CDR3 coding sequence is TGTGCCAGCAGTAGAACAGGGGAAGACGGCTACACCTTC. As protein: CASSRTGEDGYTF. Supplemented by reference TRBV2 and TRBJ1-2, the full variable domain reads EPEVTQTPSHQVTQMGQEVILRCVPISNHLYFYWYRQILGQKVEFLVSFYNNEISEKSEIFDDQFSVERPDGSNFTLKIRSTKLEDSAMYFCASSRTGEDGYTFGSGTRLTVV.

This clone was counted once. The chain combines TRBV5-8 with TRBJ2-7; D is perhaps TRBD2 (6 bases). CDR1 and CDR2 from the germline V gene are SGHTS and YDEGEE. With 4 bases removed from V and 7 bases from J, the gap between germline ends came to 9 bases. The length of the CDR3 is 11 residues. CDR3 region: CASSPEGEQYV. Here the CDR3 DNA reads TGTGCCAGCAGCCCGGAGGGGGAGCAGTACGTC.